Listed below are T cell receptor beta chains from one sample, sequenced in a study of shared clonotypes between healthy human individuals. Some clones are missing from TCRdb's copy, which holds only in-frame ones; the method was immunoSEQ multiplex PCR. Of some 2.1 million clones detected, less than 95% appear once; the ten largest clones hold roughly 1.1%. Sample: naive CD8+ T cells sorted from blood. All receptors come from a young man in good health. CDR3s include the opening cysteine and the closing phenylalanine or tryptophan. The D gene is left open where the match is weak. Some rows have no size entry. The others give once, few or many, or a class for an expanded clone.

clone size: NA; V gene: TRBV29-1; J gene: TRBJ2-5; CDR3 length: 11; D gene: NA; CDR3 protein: CSVEREETQYF; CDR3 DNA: TGCAGCGTTGAAAGGGAAGAGACCCAGTACTTC
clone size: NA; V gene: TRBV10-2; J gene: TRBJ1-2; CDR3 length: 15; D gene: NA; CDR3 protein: CASSESTETNYGYTF; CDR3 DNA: TGCGCCAGCAGTGAGTCTACAGAAACTAACTATGGCTACACCTTC
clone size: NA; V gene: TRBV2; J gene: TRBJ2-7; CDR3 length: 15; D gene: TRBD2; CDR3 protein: CASSGVSGAIYEQYF; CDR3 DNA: TGTGCCAGCAGCGGGGTTAGCGGGGCAATCTACGAGCAGTACTTC
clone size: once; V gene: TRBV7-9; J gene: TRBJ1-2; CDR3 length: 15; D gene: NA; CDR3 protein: CASSLGDPANYGYTF; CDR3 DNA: TGTGCCAGCAGCCTAGGGGACCCGGCTAACTATGGCTACACCTTC
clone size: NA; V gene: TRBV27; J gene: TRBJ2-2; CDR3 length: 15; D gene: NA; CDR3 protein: CASSFAGDDTGELFF; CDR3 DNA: TGTGCCAGCAGTTTTGCAGGGGACGACACCGGGGAGCTGTTTTTT
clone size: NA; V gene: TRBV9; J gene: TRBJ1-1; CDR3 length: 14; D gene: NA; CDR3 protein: CASSPTLSGTEAFF; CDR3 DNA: TGTGCCAGCAGCCCTACTTTAAGTGGCACTGAAGCTTTCTTT
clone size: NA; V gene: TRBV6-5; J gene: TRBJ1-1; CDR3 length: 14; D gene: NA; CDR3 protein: CASSYPGQNTEAFF; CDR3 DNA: TGTGCCAGCAGTTACCCCGGACAGAACACTGAAGCTTTCTTT
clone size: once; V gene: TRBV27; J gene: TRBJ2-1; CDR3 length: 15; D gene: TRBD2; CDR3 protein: CASSLSKGTRDEQFF; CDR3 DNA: TGTGCCAGCAGTTTATCGAAGGGGACTAGGGATGAGCAGTTCTTC
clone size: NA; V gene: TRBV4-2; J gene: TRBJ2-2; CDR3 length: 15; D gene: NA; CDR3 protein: CASSQVTDGGGELFF; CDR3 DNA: TGTGCCAGCAGCCAAGTAACCGACGGGGGCGGGGAGCTGTTTTTT
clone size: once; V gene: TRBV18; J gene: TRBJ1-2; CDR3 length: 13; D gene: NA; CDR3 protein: CASSQDGNYGYTF; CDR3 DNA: TGTGCCAGCTCACAGGACGGAAACTATGGCTACACCTTC
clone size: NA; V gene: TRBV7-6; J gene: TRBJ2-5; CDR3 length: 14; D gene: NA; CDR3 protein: CASSLGALQETQYF; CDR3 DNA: TGTGCCAGCAGCTTAGGGGCACTGCAAGAGACCCAGTACTTC
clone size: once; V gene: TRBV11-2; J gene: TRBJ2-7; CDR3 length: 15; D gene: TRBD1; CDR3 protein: CASRPGTGGAYEQYF; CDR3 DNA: TGTGCCAGCAGACCCGGGACAGGGGGCGCGTACGAGCAGTACTTC
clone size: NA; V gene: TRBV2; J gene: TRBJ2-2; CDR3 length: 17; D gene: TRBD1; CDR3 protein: CASSRAGTGRFAGELFF; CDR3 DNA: TGTGCCAGCAGCCGAGCCGGGACAGGGCGGTTTGCCGGGGAGCTGTTTTTT
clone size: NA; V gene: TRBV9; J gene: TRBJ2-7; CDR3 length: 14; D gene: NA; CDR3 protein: CASSVVDGEYEQYF; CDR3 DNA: TGTGCCAGCAGCGTAGTCGACGGTGAATACGAGCAGTACTTC
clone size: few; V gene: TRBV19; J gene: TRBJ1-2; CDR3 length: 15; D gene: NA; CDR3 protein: CASSIDLEGSYGYTF; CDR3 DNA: TGTGCCAGTAGTATAGATCTGGAGGGATCCTATGGCTACACCTTC
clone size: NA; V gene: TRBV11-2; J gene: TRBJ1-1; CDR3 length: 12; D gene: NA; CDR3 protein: CASSIDSSEAFF; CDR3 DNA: TGTGCCAGCAGCATAGACAGCTCTGAAGCTTTCTTT
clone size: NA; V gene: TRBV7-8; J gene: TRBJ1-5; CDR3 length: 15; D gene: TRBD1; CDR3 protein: CASSFRTGENQPQHF; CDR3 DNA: TGTGCCAGCAGCTTTAGGACAGGGGAGAATCAGCCCCAGCATTTT
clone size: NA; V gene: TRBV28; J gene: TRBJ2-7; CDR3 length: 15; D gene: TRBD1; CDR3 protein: CASSFTGTVSYEQYF; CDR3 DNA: TGTGCCAGCAGTTTCACCGGGACAGTCTCCTACGAGCAGTACTTC
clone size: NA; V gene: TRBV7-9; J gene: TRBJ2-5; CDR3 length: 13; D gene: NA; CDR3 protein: CATLRGGEETQYF; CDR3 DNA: TGTGCCACCCTTAGAGGCGGGGAAGAGACCCAGTACTTC
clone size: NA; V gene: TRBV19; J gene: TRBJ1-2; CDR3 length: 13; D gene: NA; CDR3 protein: CASTMGGNYGYTF; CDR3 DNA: TGTGCCAGTACCATGGGGGGGAACTATGGCTACACCTTC
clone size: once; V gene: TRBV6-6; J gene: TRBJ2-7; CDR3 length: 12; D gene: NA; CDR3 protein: CASSYSVVEQYF; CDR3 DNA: TGTGCCAGCAGTTACTCAGTAGTCGAGCAGTACTTC
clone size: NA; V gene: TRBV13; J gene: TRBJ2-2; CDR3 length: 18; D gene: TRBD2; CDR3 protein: CASSLEPVLAGVTGELFF; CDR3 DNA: TGTGCCAGCAGCTTAGAGCCAGTACTAGCGGGAGTCACCGGGGAGCTGTTTTTT
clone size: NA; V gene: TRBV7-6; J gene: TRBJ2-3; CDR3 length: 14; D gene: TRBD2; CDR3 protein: CASSRAGGGDTQYF; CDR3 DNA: TGTGCCAGCAGCCGAGCGGGAGGAGGAGATACGCAGTATTTT
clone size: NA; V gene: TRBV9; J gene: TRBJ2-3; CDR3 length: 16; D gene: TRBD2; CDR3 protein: CASSVGTSGPTDTQYF; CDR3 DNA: TGTGCCAGCAGCGTGGGAACTAGCGGACCCACAGATACGCAGTATTTT
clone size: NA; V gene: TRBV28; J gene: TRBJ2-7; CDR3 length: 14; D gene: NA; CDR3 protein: CASSLTVRSYEQYF; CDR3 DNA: TGTGCCAGCAGTTTGACCGTTCGCTCCTACGAGCAGTACTTC
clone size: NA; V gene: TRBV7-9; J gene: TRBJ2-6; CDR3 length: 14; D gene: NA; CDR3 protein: CASSLTAGANVLTF; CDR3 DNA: TGTGCCAGCAGCTTGACAGCTGGGGCCAACGTCCTGACTTTC
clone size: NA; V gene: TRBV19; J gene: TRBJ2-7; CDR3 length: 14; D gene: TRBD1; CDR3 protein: CASSPGQGPYEQYF; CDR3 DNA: TGTGCCAGTAGTCCTGGACAGGGCCCCTACGAGCAGTACTTC
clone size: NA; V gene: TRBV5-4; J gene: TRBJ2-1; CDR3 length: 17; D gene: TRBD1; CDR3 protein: CASSLVFGTGTVDEQFF; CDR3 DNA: TGTGCCAGCAGCTTGGTTTTCGGGACAGGTACAGTGGATGAGCAGTTCTTC
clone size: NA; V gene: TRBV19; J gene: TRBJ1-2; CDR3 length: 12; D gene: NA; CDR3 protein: CASSMLGDGYTF; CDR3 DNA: TGTGCCAGTAGTATGTTGGGGGACGGCTACACCTTC
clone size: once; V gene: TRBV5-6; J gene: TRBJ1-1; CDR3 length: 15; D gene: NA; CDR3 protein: CASSSQRAGNTEAFF; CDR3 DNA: TGTGCCAGCAGCTCTCAGAGGGCAGGGAACACTGAAGCTTTCTTT
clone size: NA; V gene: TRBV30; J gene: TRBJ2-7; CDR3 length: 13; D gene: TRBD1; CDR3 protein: CAWCDRDRFEQYF; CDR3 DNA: TGTGCCTGGTGCGACCGGGACAGGTTTGAGCAGTACTTC
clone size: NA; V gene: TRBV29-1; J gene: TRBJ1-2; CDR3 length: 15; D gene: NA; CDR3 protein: CSVEGGQPLPYGYTF; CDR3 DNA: TGCAGCGTTGAAGGTGGACAGCCCCTTCCTTATGGCTACACCTTC
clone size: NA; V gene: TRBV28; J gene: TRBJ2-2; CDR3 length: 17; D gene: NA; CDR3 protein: CASSLFINPPYTGELFF; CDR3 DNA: TGTGCCAGCAGTTTATTCATTAACCCTCCCTACACCGGGGAGCTGTTTTTT
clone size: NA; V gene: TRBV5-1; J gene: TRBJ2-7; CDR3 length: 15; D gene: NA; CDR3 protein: CASSLSVSASYEQYF; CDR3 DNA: TGCGCCAGCAGCTTGTCGGTTAGCGCCTCCTACGAGCAGTACTTC
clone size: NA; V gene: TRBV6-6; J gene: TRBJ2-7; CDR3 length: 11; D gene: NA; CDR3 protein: CASSRAGEQYF; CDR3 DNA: TGTGCCAGCAGTCGGGCCGGCGAGCAGTACTTC
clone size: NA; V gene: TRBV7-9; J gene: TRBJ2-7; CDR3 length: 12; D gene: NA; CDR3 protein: CASSLEREEQYF; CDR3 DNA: TGTGCCAGCAGCTTAGAAAGAGAGGAGCAGTACTTC
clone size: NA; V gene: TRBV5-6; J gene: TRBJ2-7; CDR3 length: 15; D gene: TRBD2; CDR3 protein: CASSFTERGSYEQYF; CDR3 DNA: TGTGCCAGCAGCTTCACCGAGCGGGGGTCCTACGAGCAGTACTTC
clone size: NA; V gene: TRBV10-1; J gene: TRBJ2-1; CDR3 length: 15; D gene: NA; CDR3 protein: CASSEVLGEYNEQFF; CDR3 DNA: TGCGCCAGCAGTGAGGTGTTGGGGGAGTACAATGAGCAGTTCTTC
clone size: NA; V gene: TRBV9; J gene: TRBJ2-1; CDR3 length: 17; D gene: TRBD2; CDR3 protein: CASSVRTSGGANNEQFF; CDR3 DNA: TGTGCCAGCAGCGTCCGGACTAGCGGGGGGGCAAACAATGAGCAGTTCTTC
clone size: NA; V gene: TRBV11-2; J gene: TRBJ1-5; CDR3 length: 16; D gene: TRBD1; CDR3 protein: CASSQDAGQGNQPQHF; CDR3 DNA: TGTGCCAGCAGCCAAGACGCGGGACAGGGCAATCAGCCCCAGCATTTT
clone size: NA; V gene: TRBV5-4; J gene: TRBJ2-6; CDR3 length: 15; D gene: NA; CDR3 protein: CASSPSPGGANVLTF; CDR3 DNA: TGTGCCAGCAGTCCAAGTCCTGGTGGGGCCAACGTCCTGACTTTC
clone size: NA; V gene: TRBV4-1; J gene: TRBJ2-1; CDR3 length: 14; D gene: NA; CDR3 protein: CASSPGVSYNEQFF; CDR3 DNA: TGCGCCAGCAGCCCCGGGGTCTCCTACAATGAGCAGTTCTTC
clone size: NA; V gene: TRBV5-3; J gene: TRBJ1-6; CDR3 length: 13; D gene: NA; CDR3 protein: CALEVPYNSPLHF; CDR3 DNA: TGTGCCCTGGAGGTCCCCTATAATTCACCCCTCCACTTT
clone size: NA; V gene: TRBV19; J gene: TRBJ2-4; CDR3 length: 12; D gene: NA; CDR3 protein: CASSIRRNIQYF; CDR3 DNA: TGTGCCAGTAGTATTAGAAGAAACATTCAGTACTTC
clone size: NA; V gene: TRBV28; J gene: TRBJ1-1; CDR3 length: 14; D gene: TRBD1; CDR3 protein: CASRLDRGGTEAFF; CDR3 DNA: TGTGCCAGCAGACTGGACAGGGGTGGCACTGAAGCTTTCTTT
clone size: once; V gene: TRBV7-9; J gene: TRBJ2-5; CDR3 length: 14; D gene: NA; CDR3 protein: CASKHPQAQETQYF; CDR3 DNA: TGTGCCAGCAAGCACCCTCAAGCGCAAGAGACCCAGTACTTC
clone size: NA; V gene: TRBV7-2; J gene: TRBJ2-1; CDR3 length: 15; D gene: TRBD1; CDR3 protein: CASKPTGALGNEQFF; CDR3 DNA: TGTGCCAGCAAGCCGACAGGGGCGTTGGGGAATGAGCAGTTCTTC